The clone carrying this T cell receptor beta chain was recorded at least ten times. Its specificity is unknown. The CDR3 sequence is 12 residues long. V was pared by 9 bases and J by 8 bases, with 13 bases between. The germline V gene encodes CDR1 MDHEN and CDR2 SYDVKM. TCRdb used MiXCR to reprocess the 5' RACE reads, holding one entry per CDR3 protein. This sample yields about 500,000 distinct CDR3 sequences, of which about 5% are seen a single time; around 3.5% belongs to the top ten. The source of the sample is a study of CD8 T cells in ankylosing spondylitis. Study outcomes and limitations: A TCR beta motif made of eight highly homologous variants seemed typical of ankylosing spondylitis blood.

This sequence joins TRBV28 and TRBJ2-2; D ambiguous. The specimen sequenced was blood, either unsorted or a sorted T cell fraction (not recorded which). The source of this sequence is a male donor with ankylosing spondylitis. CDR3 region: CASLRLGGELFF. The CDR3 DNA reads as TGTGCCAGTTTGCGGTTAGGAGGGGAGCTGTTTTTT.